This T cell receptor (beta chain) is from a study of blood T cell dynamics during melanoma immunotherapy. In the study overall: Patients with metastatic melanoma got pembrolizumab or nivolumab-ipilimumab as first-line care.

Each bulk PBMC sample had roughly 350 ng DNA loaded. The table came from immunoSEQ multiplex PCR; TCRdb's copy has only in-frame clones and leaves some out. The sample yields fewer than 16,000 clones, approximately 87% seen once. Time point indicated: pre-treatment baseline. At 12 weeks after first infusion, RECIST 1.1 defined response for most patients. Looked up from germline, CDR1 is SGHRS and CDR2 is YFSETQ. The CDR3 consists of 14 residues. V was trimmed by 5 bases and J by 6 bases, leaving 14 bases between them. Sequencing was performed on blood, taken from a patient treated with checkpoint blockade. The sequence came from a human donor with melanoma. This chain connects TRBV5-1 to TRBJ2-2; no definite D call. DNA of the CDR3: TGCGCCAGCAGTGGAGCAGCCGGAGCCGGGGAGCTGTTTTTT. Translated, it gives CASSGAAGAGELFF. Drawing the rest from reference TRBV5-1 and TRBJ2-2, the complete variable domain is KAGVTQTPRYLIKTRGQQVTLSCSPISGHRSVSWYQQTPGQGLQFLFEYFSETQRNKGNFPGRFSGRQFSNSRSEMNVSTLELGDSALYLCASSGAAGAGELFFGEGSRLTVL.